These 25 T cell receptor beta chains share one sample of origin, sequenced in a study of control samples from healthy donors and cancer patients. The protocol was immunoSEQ multiplex PCR, while the TCRdb copy is restricted to in-frame clones and leaves out a portion. The data hold 150,000 or so clones, with roughly 90% observed a single time. Material for sequencing was blood. The receptor source for this set is a woman in her 30s in good health.

This chain connects TRBV14 to TRBJ1-2; D might be TRBD1 (6 bases). This CDR3 region has 15 residues. V lost 0 bases, J lost 5 bases, and 13 bases lay in between. In germline, CDR1 is SGHDN, CDR2 FVKESK. This chain's CDR3 is CASSQDPGAVYGYTF. CDR3 sequence (DNA): TGTGCCAGCAGCCAAGACCCGGGGGCGGTTTATGGCTACACCTTC.

This chain connects TRBV11-3 to TRBJ1-4, with 7 bases lining up with TRBD1. V dropped 5 bases and J dropped 8; count of bases not matched to a gene: 8. Germline CDR1 is SGHNT and CDR2 is YENEEA. The CDR3 is 14 residues long. CDR3 amino acids: CASSHDREGEKLFF. CDR3 in DNA: TGTGCCAGCAGCCATGACAGGGAGGGCGAAAAACTGTTTTTT. The full variable domain, in which reference TRBV11-3 and TRBJ1-4 provide the parts outside the CDR3, is EAGVVQSPRYKIIEKKQPVAFWCNPISGHNTLYWYLQNLGQGPELLIRYENEEAVDDSQLPKDRFSAERLKGVDSTLKIQPAELGDSAVYLCASSHDREGEKLFFGSGTQLSVL.

DNA for the CDR3: TGTGCCAGCAGTCTCACGTTTTGGAGCACCGGGGAGCTGTTTTTT. Translation gives CASSLTFWSTGELFF. The chain carries TRBV6-5 and TRBJ2-2; no clear D. The length of the CDR3 is 15 residues. V lost 5 bases, J lost 4 bases, and 14 bases lay in between. Germline V lookup: CDR1 MNHEY, CDR2 SVGAGI.

This chain links TRBV5-6 with TRBJ2-7; TRBD1 is a possible D gene (6 bases). Germline CDR1 reads SGHDT; CDR2 reads YYEEEE. V was shortened by 0 bases and J by 3 bases, with 10 bases between the two germline ends. This CDR3 has 14 residues. CDR3 in amino acids: CASSLDRENYEQYF. CDR3 DNA: TGTGCCAGCAGCTTGGACAGGGAGAACTACGAGCAGTACTTC.

This clone was seen only a few times. The V call is TRBV9, the J call TRBJ1-6; unclear D gene. CDR1 is SGDLS, CDR2 YYNGEE, per germline. Trimming took off 3 bases at V and 7 bases at J, with 14 bases between the two ends. CDR3 length equals 15 residues. The DNA for the CDR3 is TGTGCCAGCAGCGGATTAGGGAACGGAAATTCACCCCTCCACTTT. Protein sequence: CASSGLGNGNSPLHF.

V is TRBV7-2 and J is TRBJ2-5, with 12 bases identical to TRBD2. This CDR3 contains 15 residues. Germline V CDR1 and CDR2: SGHTA, FQGNSA. V shed 4 bases and J 4 bases; nucleotides not matched to a gene: 4. The CDR3 nucleotides are TGTGCCAGCAGCTCCCCGGGACTAGCGGGAGAGACCCAGTACTTC. The encoded protein is CASSSPGLAGETQYF.

V is TRBV4-1 and J is TRBJ1-3; D is ambiguous. The CDR3 totals 17 residues. The V and J ends lost 4 bases and 1 base respectively, with 17 bases between them. Looked up from germline, CDR1 is MGHRA and CDR2 is YSYEKL. The CDR3 sequence: CASSLPEGRSSGNTIYF. The CDR3 DNA sequence: TGCGCCAGCAGCCTCCCTGAGGGCAGATCTTCTGGAAACACCATATATTTT.

A few counts support this clone. The V call is TRBV5-4, the J call TRBJ1-6; 8 positions match TRBD1. Germline V gives CDR1 SGHNT, CDR2 YYREEE (reference sequence). The CDR3 sequence is 17 residues long. Trimming took 4 bases from V and 9 from J; bases not matched to a gene: 15. The CDR3 is CASSPGQGGRLISPLHF. DNA of the CDR3: TGTGCCAGCAGCCCTGGACAGGGAGGGCGCCTAATTTCACCCCTCCACTTT.

This CDR3 reads CASSQGQGGNTIYF. DNA for the CDR3: TGTGCCAGCAGCCAAGGACAGGGCGGAAACACCATATATTTT. This chain connects TRBV4-2 to TRBJ1-3; 7 bases are shared with TRBD1. V shed 1 base, J shed 4 bases, and the junction held 1 base outside the gene matches. Per germline, CDR1 LGHNA and CDR2 YNFKEQ. The CDR3 spans 14 residues.

The rearrangement joins TRBV3-1 (or the pseudogene TRBV3-2) to TRBJ1-4, with a possible D match to TRBD1 (6 bases). This CDR3 spans 16 amino acids. Deletions cut 6 bases from V and 3 bases from J, with 17 bases between. Looked up from germline, CDR1 is LGHDT and CDR2 is YNNKEL (reference sequence). The CDR3: CASSLLGGGSNEKLFF. CDR3 sequence (DNA): TGTGCCAGCAGTCTCTTGGGGGGGGGCTCTAATGAAAAACTGTTTTTT.

The rearrangement uses TRBV12-3 or TRBV12-4 and TRBJ1-4, with unresolved D. The length of the CDR3 is 13 residues. Trimming removed 3 bases from V and 5 bases from J, with 7 bases in between. For the CDR3, the DNA is TGTGCCAGCAGTTTTGACGGGAATGAAAAACTGTTTTTT. It specifies CASSFDGNEKLFF.

Only one count was recorded for this clone. The chain has TRBV14 and TRBJ1-3; D might be TRBD1 (5 bases). V was pared by 5 bases and J by 4 bases, with 12 bases between. Germline V lookup: CDR1 SGHDN, CDR2 FVKESK. This CDR3 has 14 amino acids. The DNA of the CDR3 is TGTGCCAGCAGCTCAGGGTTTTACGGAAACACCATATATTTT. This translates into CASSSGFYGNTIYF.

The rearrangement joins TRBV24-1 to TRBJ2-1; unclear D gene. Germline-derived CDR1 and CDR2 are KGHDR and SFDVKD. The length of the CDR3 is 17 residues. The V and J ends lost 3 bases and 14 bases respectively, with 28 bases between them. CDR3 region: CATSDPLDYGRNTIKFF. The CDR3 nucleotides read TGTGCCACCAGTGATCCTCTTGATTACGGACGCAATACTATCAAGTTCTTC.

The rearrangement uses TRBV3-1 (or the pseudogene TRBV3-2) and TRBJ2-3; D ambiguous. The germline V gene has CDR1 LGHDT and CDR2 YNNKEL (reference sequence). The CDR3 has 12 amino acids. V lost 4 bases and J lost 2, with 4 bases in between. The CDR3 DNA is TGTGCCAGCAGCCGAAACACAGATACGCAGTATTTT. As protein: CASSRNTDTQYF.

The chain joins TRBV15 to TRBJ1-5; D remains unclear. This CDR3 region has 13 residues. Trimming stripped 0 bases from V and 4 bases from J, with 4 bases between. CDR1 and CDR2 (germline): LNHNV, YYDKDF (reference sequence). The CDR3 bases are TGTGCCACCAGCAGAGACCATAATCAGCCCCAGCATTTT. Protein product: CATSRDHNQPQHF.

The V call is TRBV3-1 (or the pseudogene TRBV3-2), the J call TRBJ2-7; the D is unclear. V lost 0 bases and J lost 5, with 20 bases in between. Germline V CDR1 and CDR2: LGHDT, YNNKEL (reference sequence). The CDR3 is 17 amino acids. The CDR3 DNA follows: TGTGCCAGCAGCCAAGATCGAGTACGGGCAGGTGTCCACGAGCAGTACTTC. This encodes CASSQDRVRAGVHEQYF.

The chain has TRBV7-9 and TRBJ1-2; 7 positions agree with TRBD1. In germline, CDR1 is SEHNR, CDR2 FQNEAQ (reference sequence). The V segment lost 1 base and the J segment 4 bases; nucleotides outside the gene matches: 6. The CDR3 extends over 15 amino acids. This CDR3 reads CASSLGDSEAYGYTF. CDR3 nucleotide sequence: TGTGCCAGCAGCTTAGGGGACAGCGAAGCCTATGGCTACACCTTC.

The chain joins TRBV7-6 to TRBJ2-7; TRBD1 aligns across 9 bases. The CDR3 length is 16 residues. CDR1 SGHVS and CDR2 FNYEAQ come from the germline V gene. Unmatched junction bases numbered 8, after V lost 0 bases and J lost 5 bases. This CDR3 reads CASSLAPGQGGDEQYF. DNA of the CDR3: TGTGCCAGCAGCTTAGCCCCGGGACAGGGTGGGGACGAGCAGTACTTC.

This rearrangement joins TRBV24-1 to TRBJ2-1, with D perhaps matching TRBD2 (7 bases). Looked up from germline, CDR1 is KGHDR and CDR2 is SFDVKD. The CDR3 is 16 amino acids. Between the trimmed V and J ends, which lost 6 bases and 3 bases, there was a span of 17 bases. CDR3: CATSSGERDHYNEQFF. The CDR3 bases are TGTGCCACCAGTTCAGGGGAGCGGGACCACTACAATGAGCAGTTCTTC.

As regards this clone: The same CDR3 also results from other DNA sequences found in this sample. This sequence joins TRBV27 and TRBJ1-5; no reliable D call. Trimming removed 3 bases from V and 0 bases from J, with 3 bases in between. Germline CDR1 MNHEY, CDR2 SMNVEV (reference sequence). This CDR3 contains 13 residues. The CDR3 bases are TGTGCCAGCAGTTTGGGTAGCAATCAGCCCCAGCATTTT. Protein: CASSLGSNQPQHF.

A remark on this clone: At one of its ends the junction is not consistent with the germline gene, which may arise from a read error. This rearrangement joins TRBV7-2 to TRBJ2-5, with D possibly TRBD1 on 5 matching bases. The germline CDR1 and CDR2 sequences are SGHTA and FQGNSA. The CDR3 is 14 amino acids. CDR3 DNA sequence: TGTGCCAGCAGCTTAAGGGGAACCCAAGGGACCCAGTACTTC. Its protein is CASSLRGTQGTQYF.

The chain employs TRBV5-1 and TRBJ1-4; D is unresolved. Germline CDR1 SGHRS, CDR2 YFSETQ. V lost 4 bases to trimming and J lost 0 bases, with 7 bases between them. CDR3 length: 14 residues. CDR3 bases: TGCGCCAGCAGCGGAGTTTCAACTAATGAAAAACTGTTTTTT. It encodes CASSGVSTNEKLFF.

This CDR3 is CASSLGWINTGELFF. CDR3 DNA sequence: TGCGCCAGCAGCTTGGGATGGATCAACACCGGGGAGCTGTTTTTT. The chain couples TRBV5-1 to TRBJ2-2, with unresolved D. Trimming stripped 0 bases from V and 2 bases from J, with 8 bases between. Germline assignment: CDR1 SGHRS and CDR2 YFSETQ. The CDR3 consists of 15 residues.

V usage is TRBV2 and J usage is TRBJ2-7, with TRBD1 matching over 9 bases. V lost 5 bases and J lost 6; bases outside the gene matches: 5. The CDR3 runs to 13 residues. CDR1 is SNHLY and CDR2 is FYNNEI in the germline V gene. CDR3 sequence (DNA): TGTGCCAGCAGTTCCAGACAGGGGGGCGAGCAGTACTTC. Encoded protein: CASSSRQGGEQYF.

The chain recombines TRBV6-1 with TRBJ2-7; D is ambiguous. This CDR3 region has 14 residues. Germline CDR1 is MNHNS and CDR2 is SASEGT. Trimming shortened V by 1 base and J by 3 bases, and 10 bases separated the two germline ends. CDR3 sequence reads: CASSEEEEFYEQYF. For the CDR3, the DNA is TGTGCCAGCAGTGAAGAAGAGGAATTCTACGAGCAGTACTTC.